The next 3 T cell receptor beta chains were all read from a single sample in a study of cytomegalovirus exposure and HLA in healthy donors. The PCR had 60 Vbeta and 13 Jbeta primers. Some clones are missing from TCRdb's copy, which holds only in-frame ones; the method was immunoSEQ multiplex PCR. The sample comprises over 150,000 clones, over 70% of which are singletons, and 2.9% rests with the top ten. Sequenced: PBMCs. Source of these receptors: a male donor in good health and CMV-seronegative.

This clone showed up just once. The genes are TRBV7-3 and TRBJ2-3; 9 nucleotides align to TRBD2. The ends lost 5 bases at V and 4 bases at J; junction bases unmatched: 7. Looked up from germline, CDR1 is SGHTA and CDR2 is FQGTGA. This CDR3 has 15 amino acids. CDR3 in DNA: TGTGCCAGCAGCCTGAGCGGGGGGTCACCAGATACGCAGTATTTT. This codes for CASSLSGGSPDTQYF.

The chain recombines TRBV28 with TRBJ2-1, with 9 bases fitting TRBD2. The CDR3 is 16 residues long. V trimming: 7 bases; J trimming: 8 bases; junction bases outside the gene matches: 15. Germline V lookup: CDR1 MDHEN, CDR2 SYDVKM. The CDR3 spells CASTNLPGLAVHEQFF. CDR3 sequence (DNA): TGTGCCAGCACTAACCTACCGGGACTAGCAGTTCATGAGCAGTTCTTC.

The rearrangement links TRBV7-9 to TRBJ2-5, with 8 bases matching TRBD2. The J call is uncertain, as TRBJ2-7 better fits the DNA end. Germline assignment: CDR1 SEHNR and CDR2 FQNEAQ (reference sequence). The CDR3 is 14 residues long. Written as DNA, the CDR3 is TGTGCCAGCAGTGAAGCGGGAGTATCCTACGAGCAGTACTTC. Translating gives CASSEAGVSYEQYF.